The 13 T cell receptor beta chains in this list originate from one sample, sequenced in a study of cytomegalovirus exposure and HLA in healthy donors. In the PCR, 60 Vbeta and 13 Jbeta primers were used. The assay was immunoSEQ multiplex PCR, and TCRdb's table has in-frame clones only and misses some. In the table there are around 150,000 clones, 77% of which are singletons. The sequenced sample consisted of PBMCs. These receptors originate from a woman aged 30 to 39 in good health and CMV-seronegative.

V and J are TRBV5-1 and TRBJ2-7, with D possibly TRBD2 on 6 matching bases. Between the trimmed V and J ends, which lost 4 bases and 2 bases, there was a span of 16 bases. There are 15 residues in the CDR3. Germline CDR1 and CDR2: SGHRS and YFSETQ. The CDR3 protein is CASSLGLRGTYEQYF. As DNA, the CDR3 is TGCGCCAGCAGCCTGGGACTGCGAGGGACCTACGAGCAGTACTTC.

The chain recombines TRBV27 with TRBJ2-7; 7 nucleotides line up with TRBD1. Germline CDR1 reads MNHEY; CDR2 reads SMNVEV (reference sequence). With V trimmed by 1 base and J by 3 bases, 6 bases remained unmatched. The CDR3 covers 15 residues. The chain's CDR3 is CASSLLTGYLYEQYF. The CDR3 DNA sequence: TGTGCCAGCAGTTTATTGACAGGGTACCTCTACGAGCAGTACTTC.

The chain recombines TRBV7-9 with TRBJ1-1; D is undetermined. Germline values: CDR1 SEHNR, CDR2 FQNEAQ (reference sequence). Trimming stripped 0 bases from V and 2 bases from J, with 4 bases between. There are 13 residues in the CDR3. The CDR3 DNA follows: TGTGCCAGCAGCTTAGCGTTAAACACTGAAGCTTTCTTT. This encodes CASSLALNTEAFF.

The CDR3 reads CASSPGGPRAPGYTF. The CDR3 DNA is TGTGCCAGCAGTCCTGGAGGGCCGCGGGCGCCTGGCTACACCTTC. The gene calls are TRBV2 and TRBJ1-2; D gene ambiguous. Trimming removed 5 bases from V and 7 bases from J, with 20 bases in between. CDR3 length: 15 amino acids. CDR1 and CDR2 from the germline V gene are SNHLY and FYNNEI.

This clone appeared a few times. The genes are TRBV15 and TRBJ2-3, with 8 bases fitting TRBD2. Losses at the gene ends were 4 bases for V and 5 bases for J; bases not matched to a gene: 11. The CDR3 consists of 16 residues. Germline CDR1 reads LNHNV; CDR2 reads YYDKDF (reference sequence). The CDR3 DNA sequence: TGTGCCACCAGCATCTCCCGGACTAGCTATAGAGATACGCAGTATTTT. Its protein product is CATSISRTSYRDTQYF.

The CDR3 is CASSPDRGVNRGYTF. The CDR3 DNA follows: TGTGCCAGCAGCCCTGACAGGGGTGTTAACCGTGGCTACACCTTC. V is TRBV2 and J is TRBJ1-2, with 8 bases aligning to TRBD1. V trimming: 6 bases; J trimming: 7 bases; junction bases outside the gene matches: 13. The CDR3 runs to 15 residues. CDR1 and CDR2 from the germline V gene are SNHLY and FYNNEI.

The rearrangement joins TRBV5-6 to TRBJ2-7; tentative D call: TRBD1 (5 bases). Trimming removed 4 bases from V and 2 bases from J, with 13 bases in between. From germline, CDR1 is SGHDT and CDR2 YYEEEE. CDR3 length: 14 residues. The CDR3 loop reads CASSDKGSPYEQYF. For the CDR3, the DNA is TGTGCCAGCAGCGACAAGGGGTCTCCCTACGAGCAGTACTTC.

The J gene is TRBJ1-1, the V gene TRBV5-1; TRBD1 agrees at 7 bases. The CDR3 runs 15 residues. The V segment lost 4 bases and the J segment 6 bases; nucleotides outside the gene matches: 12. Germline assignment: CDR1 SGHRS and CDR2 YFSETQ. The chain's CDR3 is CASSNLDRVVPEAFF. CDR3 bases: TGCGCCAGCAGCAATCTCGACAGGGTTGTCCCTGAAGCTTTCTTT.

The J gene is TRBJ1-2, the V gene TRBV11-2, with D perhaps TRBD1 (5 bases). CDR3 size: 14 residues. The ends were cut back, 0 bases at V and 7 bases at J, with 12 bases in the middle. CDR1 and CDR2 (germline): SGHAT, FQNNGV. The CDR3 region has the DNA TGTGCCAGCAGCTTAGAACAGGAGTTTGGTGGCTACACCTTC. This gives the protein CASSLEQEFGGYTF.

This chain links TRBV10-3 with TRBJ1-2; D is uncertain. The CDR3 has 12 residues. V lost 1 base and J 6 bases, leaving 6 bases between the germline ends. Germline CDR1 is ENHRY and CDR2 is SYGVKD. CDR3 sequence: CAISEFSDGYTF. For the CDR3, the DNA is TGTGCCATCAGTGAGTTTTCTGATGGCTACACCTTC.

This clone showed up just once. V is TRBV6-5 and J is TRBJ1-1; no definite D call. This CDR3 spans 14 amino acids. The V gene's germline CDR1 is MNHEY and CDR2 SVGAGI. The V gene lost 3 bases and the J gene lost 0 bases, with 8 bases spanning the gap. Written as DNA, the CDR3 is TGTGCCAGCAGTTATGGCCAACTGAACACTGAAGCTTTCTTT. Protein: CASSYGQLNTEAFF.

This chain uses TRBV7-6 with TRBJ1-4; TRBD1 is a possible D gene (6 bases). The CDR3 spans 16 residues. Trimming stripped 5 bases from V and 5 bases from J, with 18 bases between. Germline V gene lookup returns CDR1 SGHVS and CDR2 FNYEAQ. CDR3 DNA: TGTGCCAGCAGCCTTTTTCCGGGCCAGGGGAATGAAAAACTGTTTTTT. Residues: CASSLFPGQGNEKLFF.

The V gene is TRBV9, the J gene TRBJ2-1, with D perhaps TRBD2 (6 bases). Germline CDR1 and CDR2: SGDLS and YYNGEE. The CDR3 sequence is 16 residues long. Trimming cost V 3 bases and J 0 bases, with 13 bases left between them. CDR3 residues: CASSGTLASSYNEQFF. The CDR3 coding sequence is TGTGCCAGCAGCGGAACCCTAGCGAGCTCCTACAATGAGCAGTTCTTC.